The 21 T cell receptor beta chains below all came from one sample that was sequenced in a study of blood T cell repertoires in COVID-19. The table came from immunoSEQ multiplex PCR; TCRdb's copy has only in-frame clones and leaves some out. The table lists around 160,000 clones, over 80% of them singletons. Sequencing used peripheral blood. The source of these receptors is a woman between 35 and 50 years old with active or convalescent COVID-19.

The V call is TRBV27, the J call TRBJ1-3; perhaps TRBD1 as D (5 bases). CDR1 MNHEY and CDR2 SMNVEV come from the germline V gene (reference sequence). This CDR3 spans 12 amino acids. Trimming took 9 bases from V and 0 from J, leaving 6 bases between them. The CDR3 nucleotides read TGTGCCAGGGGGCCCTCTGGAAACACCATATATTTT. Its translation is CARGPSGNTIYF.

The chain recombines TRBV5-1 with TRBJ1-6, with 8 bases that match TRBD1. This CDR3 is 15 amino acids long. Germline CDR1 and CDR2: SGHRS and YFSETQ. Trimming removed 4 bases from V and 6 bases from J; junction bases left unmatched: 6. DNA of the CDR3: TGCGCCAGCAGCCCTCGAGGGACAGGTAATTCACCCCTCCACTTT. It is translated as CASSPRGTGNSPLHF. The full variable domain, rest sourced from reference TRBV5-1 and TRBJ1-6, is KAGVTQTPRYLIKTRGQQVTLSCSPISGHRSVSWYQQTPGQGLQFLFEYFSETQRNKGNFPGRFSGRQFSNSRSEMNVSTLELGDSALYLCASSPRGTGNSPLHFGNGTRLTVT.

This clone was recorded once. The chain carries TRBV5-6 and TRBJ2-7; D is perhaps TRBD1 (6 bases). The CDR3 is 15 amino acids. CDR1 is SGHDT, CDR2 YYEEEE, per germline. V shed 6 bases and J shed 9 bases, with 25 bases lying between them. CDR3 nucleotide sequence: TGTGCCAGCACCTTCGCCCAGCGCCAAGTAGGGGGGCAGTACTTC. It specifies CASTFAQRQVGGQYF.

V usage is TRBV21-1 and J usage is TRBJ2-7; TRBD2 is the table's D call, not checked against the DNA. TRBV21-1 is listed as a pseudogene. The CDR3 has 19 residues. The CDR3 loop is CASSKVGFTGRAASYEQYF. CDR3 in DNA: TGTGCCAGCAGCAAAGTAGGGTTCACCGGGCGGGCAGCCTCCTACGAGCAGTACTTC.

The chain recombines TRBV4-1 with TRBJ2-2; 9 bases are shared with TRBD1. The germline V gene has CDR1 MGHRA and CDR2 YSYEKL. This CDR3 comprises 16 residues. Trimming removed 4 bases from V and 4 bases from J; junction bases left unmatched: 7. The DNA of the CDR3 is TGCGCCAGCAGCCGGGCGGGACAGGGAGGCACCGGGGAGCTGTTTTTT. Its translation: CASSRAGQGGTGELFF.

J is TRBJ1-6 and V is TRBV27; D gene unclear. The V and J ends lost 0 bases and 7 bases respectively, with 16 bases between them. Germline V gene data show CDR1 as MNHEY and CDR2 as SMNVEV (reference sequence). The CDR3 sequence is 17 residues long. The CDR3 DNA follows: TGTGCCAGCAGTTTATCGCGGAACACCTTTGGCAATTCACCCCTCCACTTT. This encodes CASSLSRNTFGNSPLHF.

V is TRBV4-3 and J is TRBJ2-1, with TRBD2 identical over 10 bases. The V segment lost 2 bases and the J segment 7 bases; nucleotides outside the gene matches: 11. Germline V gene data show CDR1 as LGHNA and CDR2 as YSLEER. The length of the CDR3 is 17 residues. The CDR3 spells CASSQRASGSGRNEQFF. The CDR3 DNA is TGCGCCAGCAGCCAACGGGCTAGCGGGAGTGGGAGGAATGAGCAGTTCTTC.

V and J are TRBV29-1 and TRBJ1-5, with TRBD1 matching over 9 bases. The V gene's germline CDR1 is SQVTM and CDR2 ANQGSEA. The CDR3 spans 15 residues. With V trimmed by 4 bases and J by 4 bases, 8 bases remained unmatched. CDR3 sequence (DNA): TGCAGCGTTGTCTTACAGGGGGCTTATAATCAGCCCCAGCATTTT. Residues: CSVVLQGAYNQPQHF. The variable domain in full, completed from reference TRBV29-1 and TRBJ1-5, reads SAVISQKPSRDICQRGTSLTIQCQVDSQVTMMFWYRQQPGQSLTLIATANQGSEATYESGFVIDKFPISRPNLTFSTLTVSNMSPEDSSIYLCSVVLQGAYNQPQHFGDGTRLSIL.

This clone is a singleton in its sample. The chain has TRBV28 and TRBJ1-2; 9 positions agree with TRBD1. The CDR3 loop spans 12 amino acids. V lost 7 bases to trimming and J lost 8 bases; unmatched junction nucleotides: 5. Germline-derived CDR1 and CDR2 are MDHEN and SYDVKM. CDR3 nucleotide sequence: TGTGCCAGCACCACAGGGGGCAGGGGCTACACCTTC. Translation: CASTTGGRGYTF.

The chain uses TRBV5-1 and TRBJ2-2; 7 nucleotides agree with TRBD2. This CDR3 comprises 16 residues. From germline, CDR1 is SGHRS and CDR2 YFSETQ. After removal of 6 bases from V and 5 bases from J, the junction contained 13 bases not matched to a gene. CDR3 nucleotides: TGCGCCAGCACGGCCGCGGCGGGGGTTGGGACCGGGGAGCTGTTTTTT. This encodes CASTAAAGVGTGELFF.

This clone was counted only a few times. The CDR3 bases are TGTGCCAGCAGCCAAGGGGGACAGGGTCACGGGGAGCTGTTTTTT. Protein sequence: CASSQGGQGHGELFF. The rearrangement uses TRBV3-1 (or the pseudogene TRBV3-2) and TRBJ2-2; 9 positions match TRBD1. With V trimmed by 1 base and J by 7 bases, 4 bases remained unmatched. Germline CDR1 is LGHDT and CDR2 is YNNKEL (reference sequence). CDR3 length equals 15 residues.

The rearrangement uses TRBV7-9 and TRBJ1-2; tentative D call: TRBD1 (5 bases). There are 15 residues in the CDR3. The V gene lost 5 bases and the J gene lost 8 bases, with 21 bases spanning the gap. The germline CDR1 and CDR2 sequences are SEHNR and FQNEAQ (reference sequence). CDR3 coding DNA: TGTGCCAGCAGCGCCGCTGGCGGGGGTCTACAGGGCTACACCTTC. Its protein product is CASSAAGGGLQGYTF.

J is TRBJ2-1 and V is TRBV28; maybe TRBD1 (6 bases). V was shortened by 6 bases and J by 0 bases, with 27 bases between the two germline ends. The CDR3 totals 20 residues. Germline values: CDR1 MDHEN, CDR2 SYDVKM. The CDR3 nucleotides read TGTGCCAGCAGGCTAGGCCCCTTCGGACGACAGGAGAGCTCCTACAATGAGCAGTTCTTC. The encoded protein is CASRLGPFGRQESSYNEQFF.

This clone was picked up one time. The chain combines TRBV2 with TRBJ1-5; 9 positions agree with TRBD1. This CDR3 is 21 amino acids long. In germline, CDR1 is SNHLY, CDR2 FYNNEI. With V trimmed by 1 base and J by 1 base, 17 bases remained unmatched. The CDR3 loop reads CASSEGGTGWYRRKSNQPQHF. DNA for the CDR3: TGTGCCAGCAGTGAAGGCGGGACAGGGTGGTATCGGAGGAAGAGCAATCAGCCCCAGCATTTT.

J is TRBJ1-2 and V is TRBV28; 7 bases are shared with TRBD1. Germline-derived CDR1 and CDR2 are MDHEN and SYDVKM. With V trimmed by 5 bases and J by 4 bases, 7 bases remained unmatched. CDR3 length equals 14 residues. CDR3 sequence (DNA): TGTGCCAGCAGTCCCCGACAGGGTGTCTATGGCTACACCTTC. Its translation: CASSPRQGVYGYTF.

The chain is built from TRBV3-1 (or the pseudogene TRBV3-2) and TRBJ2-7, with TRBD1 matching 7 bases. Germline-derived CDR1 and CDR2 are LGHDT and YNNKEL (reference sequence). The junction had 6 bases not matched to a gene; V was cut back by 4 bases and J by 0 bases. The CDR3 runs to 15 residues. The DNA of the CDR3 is TGTGCCAGCAGCCCCGGCTGGGACAGCTCCTACGAGCAGTACTTC. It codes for CASSPGWDSSYEQYF.

The CDR3 is CATSTPTGGWTGELFF. The DNA of the CDR3 is TGTGCCACCAGCACCCCGACAGGGGGTTGGACCGGGGAGCTGTTTTTT. The rearrangement joins TRBV24-1 to TRBJ2-2; TRBD1 matches at 9 bases. Germline V CDR1 and CDR2: KGHDR, SFDVKD. The V and J ends lost 7 bases and 5 bases, in that order; junction bases with no gene match: 10. The CDR3 contains 16 residues.

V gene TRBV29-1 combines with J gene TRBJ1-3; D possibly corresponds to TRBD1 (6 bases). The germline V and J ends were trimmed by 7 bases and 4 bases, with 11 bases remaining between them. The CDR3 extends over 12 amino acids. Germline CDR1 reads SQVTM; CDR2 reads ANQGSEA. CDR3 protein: CSADGQGNTIYF. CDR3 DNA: TGCAGCGCCGACGGACAGGGAAACACCATATATTTT.

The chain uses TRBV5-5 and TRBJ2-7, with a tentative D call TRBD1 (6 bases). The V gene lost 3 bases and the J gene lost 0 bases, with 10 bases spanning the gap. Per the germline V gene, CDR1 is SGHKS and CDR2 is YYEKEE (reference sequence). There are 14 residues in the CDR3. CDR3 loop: CASSSQGYSYEQYF. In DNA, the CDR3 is TGTGCCAGCAGCTCACAGGGCTACTCCTACGAGCAGTACTTC.

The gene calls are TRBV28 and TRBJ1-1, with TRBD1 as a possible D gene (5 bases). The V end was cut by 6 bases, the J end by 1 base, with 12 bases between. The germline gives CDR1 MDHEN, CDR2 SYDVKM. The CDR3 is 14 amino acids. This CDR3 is CASSTNGQNTEAFF. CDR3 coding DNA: TGTGCCAGCAGCACTAATGGACAGAACACTGAAGCTTTCTTT.

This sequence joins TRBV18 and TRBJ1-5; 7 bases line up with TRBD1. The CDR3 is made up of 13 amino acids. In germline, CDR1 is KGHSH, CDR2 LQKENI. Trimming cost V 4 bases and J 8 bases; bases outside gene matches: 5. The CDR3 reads CASSRDREEPQHF. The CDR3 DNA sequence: TGTGCCAGCTCACGAGACAGGGAAGAGCCCCAGCATTTT.